This T cell receptor (beta chain) derives from a study of cytomegalovirus exposure and HLA in healthy donors. Study-wide findings and caveats: Some V segments could not be told apart, so they were left out, TRBV6-2 and TRBV6-3 among them.

A word on this clone: Its antigen is unknown.

V trimming: 0 bases; J trimming: 5 bases; junction bases outside the gene matches: 1. There are 13 residues in the CDR3. Germline V CDR1 and CDR2: SGHRS, YFSETQ. PCR was performed using 60 Vbeta and 13 Jbeta primers. TCRdb's copy holds only in-frame clones and misses some; the assay was immunoSEQ multiplex PCR. Here the sample spans about 90,000 clones, around 74% being singletons. The sequencing sample was made of PBMCs. The TCR was taken from a boy younger than 18 in good health and CMV-seronegative. The V and J genes are TRBV5-1 and TRBJ2-7, with TRBD1 matching over 8 bases. CDR3 sequence reads: CASSLDRGNEQYF. CDR3 nucleotide sequence: TGCGCCAGCAGCTTGGACAGGGGGAACGAGCAGTACTTC. The entire variable domain, with the rest obtained from reference TRBV5-1 and TRBJ2-7, is as follows: KAGVTQTPRYLIKTRGQQVTLSCSPISGHRSVSWYQQTPGQGLQFLFEYFSETQRNKGNFPGRFSGRQFSNSRSEMNVSTLELGDSALYLCASSLDRGNEQYFGPGTRLTVT.